This passage covers 23 T cell receptor beta chains from one sample sequenced in a study of blood T cell repertoires in COVID-19. TCRdb's table, derived via immunoSEQ multiplex PCR, lists solely in-frame clones and lacks some. The sample holds over 55,000 clones, around 80% seen once. Sequencing was carried out using peripheral blood. The receptors come from a woman between 55 and 75 years old with acute or convalescent COVID-19.

The V and J genes are TRBV7-9 and TRBJ2-7, with D perhaps TRBD1 (6 bases). V lost 5 bases and J lost 6, with 20 bases in between. The length of the CDR3 is 15 residues. Germline V gives CDR1 SEHNR, CDR2 FQNEAQ (reference sequence). In DNA, the CDR3 is TGTGCCAGCAGCCCATCCGAGGGGGTGATTCCCGAGCAGTACTTC. Its translation is CASSPSEGVIPEQYF.

The J gene is TRBJ1-6, the V gene TRBV25-1; no clear D. The germline CDR1 and CDR2 sequences are MGHDK and SYGVNS. The CDR3 spans 14 residues. Trimming removed 7 bases from V and 5 bases from J, with 12 bases in between. Here the CDR3 reads CASTRAGDNSPLHF. Written as DNA, the CDR3 is TGTGCCAGCACTCGGGCGGGCGATAATTCACCCCTCCACTTT.

A single count supports this clone. The V gene is TRBV30, the J gene TRBJ1-2; TRBD1 is a possible D gene (6 bases). CDR1 and CDR2 (germline): GTSNPN, SVGIG (reference sequence). This CDR3 region has 13 residues. With 2 bases removed from V and 7 bases from J, the gap between germline ends came to 14 bases. CDR3 DNA sequence: TGTGCCTGGAGTACCTGGGGGCCGGGTGGCTACACCTTC. Its protein is CAWSTWGPGGYTF.

The chain links TRBV30 to TRBJ2-5; 7 nucleotides match TRBD1. The CDR3 is 13 amino acids. V was clipped by 5 bases and J by 5 bases; unmatched bases: 8. In germline, CDR1 is GTSNPN, CDR2 SVGIG (reference sequence). CDR3: CAWEDRAGETQYF. The DNA for the CDR3 is TGTGCCTGGGAAGACAGGGCCGGCGAGACCCAGTACTTC.

V is TRBV6-5 and J is TRBJ2-3; 10 bases are a match to TRBD2. Germline lookup yields CDR1 MNHEY and CDR2 SVGAGI. This CDR3 comprises 14 residues. V was pared by 8 bases and J by 4 bases, with 6 bases of the junction left unmatched. CDR3 DNA: TGTGCCAGCGTCACTAGCGGGGTGTCAGATACGCAGTATTTT. This sequence encodes CASVTSGVSDTQYF.

The chain uses TRBV6-5 and TRBJ1-6; maybe TRBD1 (5 bases). The CDR3 has 15 residues. V lost 2 bases to trimming and J lost 6 bases, with 11 bases between them. Germline CDR1 MNHEY, CDR2 SVGAGI. The chain's CDR3 is CASSYGGQSNSPLHF. DNA of the CDR3: TGTGCCAGCAGTTACGGCGGACAAAGTAATTCACCCCTCCACTTT.

The V gene is TRBV21-1, the J gene TRBJ1-2; the table calls TRBD1, which could not be checked here. TRBV21-1 is annotated as a pseudogene. The CDR3 consists of 16 residues. The CDR3 sequence: CASSKYMDTNLYGYTF. CDR3 sequence (DNA): TGTGCCAGCAGCAAATACATGGACACGAATCTCTATGGCTACACCTTC.

This clone appeared once. The chain employs TRBV4-1 and TRBJ1-1; 7 bases agree with TRBD1. Germline V gene data show CDR1 as MGHRA and CDR2 as YSYEKL. The CDR3 spans 14 residues. V was clipped by 4 bases and J by 5 bases; unmatched bases: 7. CDR3 amino acids: CASSLRQGGTEAFF. The CDR3 DNA reads as TGCGCCAGCAGCCTCCGACAGGGAGGTACTGAAGCTTTCTTT.

The J gene is TRBJ2-2, the V gene TRBV3-1 (or the pseudogene TRBV3-2); D is possibly TRBD2 (5 bases). CDR3 length: 16 amino acids. Germline V gene sequence: CDR1 LGHDT, CDR2 YNNKEL (reference sequence). V was cut by 2 bases and J by 0 bases, with 10 bases left in between. CDR3 protein: CASSQWSGANTGELFF. CDR3 in DNA: TGTGCCAGCAGCCAATGGTCCGGGGCGAACACCGGGGAGCTGTTTTTT.

This clone was seen a few times. The J gene is TRBJ1-3, the V gene TRBV19, with TRBD1 as a possible D gene (5 bases). The germline V gene has CDR1 LNHDA and CDR2 SQIVND (reference sequence). This CDR3 has 14 amino acids. The V and J ends lost 6 bases and 4 bases respectively, with 13 bases between them. The CDR3 here is CASRPRGDGNTIYF. CDR3 DNA: TGTGCCAGTAGGCCCCGGGGGGACGGAAACACCATATATTTT.

This clone has a single count. The J gene is TRBJ2-7, the V gene TRBV19, with 9 bases lining up with TRBD1. Losses at the gene ends were 5 bases for V and 2 bases for J; bases not matched to a gene: 7. From germline, CDR1 is LNHDA and CDR2 SQIVND (reference sequence). The CDR3 runs 15 residues. CDR3 amino acids: CASSFGTGSPYEQYF. Here the CDR3 DNA reads TGTGCCAGTAGTTTTGGGACAGGGTCCCCCTACGAGCAGTACTTC.

The gene calls are TRBV5-1 and TRBJ1-2; a weak D match, TRBD1 (5 bases). Germline CDR1 reads SGHRS; CDR2 reads YFSETQ. The CDR3 sequence is 16 residues long. The V and J ends lost 0 bases and 0 bases respectively, with 12 bases between them. The CDR3 DNA reads TGCGCCAGCAGCTTGGGACAGCTCTCAGCTAACTATGGCTACACCTTC. Its protein is CASSLGQLSANYGYTF.

In its sample, this clone was seen a few times. V gene TRBV7-3 combines with J gene TRBJ1-2; D is perhaps TRBD1 (5 bases). V dropped 5 bases and J dropped 8 bases, with 21 bases sitting between them. Germline V gives CDR1 SGHTA, CDR2 FQGTGA. The CDR3 has 15 amino acids. This CDR3 is CASSPRGTPVGGYTF. CDR3 bases: TGTGCCAGCAGCCCCCGGGGGACCCCGGTGGGCGGCTACACCTTC.

This sequence joins TRBV11-2 and TRBJ2-7; 10 bases map to TRBD1. Germline V lookup: CDR1 SGHAT, CDR2 FQNNGV. CDR3 size: 15 residues. The junction had 4 bases not matched to a gene; V was cut back by 2 bases and J by 3 bases. CDR3 loop: CASSLSGQGNYEQYF. CDR3 DNA: TGTGCCAGCAGCTTATCGGGACAGGGGAACTACGAGCAGTACTTC.

The chain combines TRBV5-1 with TRBJ1-4, with D unresolved. V dropped 7 bases and J dropped 1 base, with 11 bases sitting between them. The CDR3 length is 14 residues. Germline CDR1 is SGHRS and CDR2 is YFSETQ. The CDR3 DNA reads as TGCGCCAGCCGACCCGGAGTAACTAATGAAAAACTGTTTTTT. This codes for CASRPGVTNEKLFF.

V usage is TRBV24-1 and J usage is TRBJ1-5; D uncertain. Trimming removed 3 bases from V and 6 bases from J, with 5 bases in between. This CDR3 is built from 12 residues. Germline V lookup: CDR1 KGHDR, CDR2 SFDVKD. The CDR3 nucleotides are TGTGCCACCAGTGATCCGGGTCAGCCCCAGCATTTT. Residues: CATSDPGQPQHF.

The CDR3 reads CASMGREGEQFF. As DNA, the CDR3 is TGCGCCAGCATGGGCAGGGAGGGTGAGCAGTTCTTC. The chain carries TRBV4-1 and TRBJ2-1; 7 bases line up with TRBD2. Germline-derived CDR1 and CDR2 are MGHRA and YSYEKL. This CDR3 spans 12 amino acids. The V gene end was trimmed by 7 bases and the J gene end by 9 bases; junction bases not matched to a gene: 6.

The chain has TRBV29-1 and TRBJ2-6, with D maybe TRBD2 (6 bases). The germline gives CDR1 SQVTM, CDR2 ANQGSEA. V was pared by 1 base and J by 0 bases, with 10 bases between. The CDR3 consists of 16 residues. In nucleotides, the CDR3 is TGCAGCGTTGAAGGGAGGGCAGACTCTGGGGCCAACGTCCTGACTTTC. It yields the protein CSVEGRADSGANVLTF.

The rearrangement links TRBV4-2 to TRBJ1-2, with TRBD1 identical over 8 bases. Germline-derived CDR1 and CDR2 are LGHNA and YNFKEQ. This CDR3 spans 15 amino acids. With 1 base clipped from V and 5 bases from J, the junction kept 6 bases outside the gene matches. CDR3 sequence (DNA): TGTGCCAGCAGCCAAGGGACAGGGACAAGTTATGGCTACACCTTC. Its protein is CASSQGTGTSYGYTF.

The chain uses TRBV5-4 and TRBJ2-1; TRBD1 matches at 10 bases. Losses at the gene ends were 2 bases for V and 8 bases for J; bases not matched to a gene: 10. Germline loops: CDR1 SGHNT, CDR2 YYREEE (reference sequence). CDR3 length: 16 amino acids. The CDR3 nucleotides are TGTGCCAGCAGCTTTAGTCCCGGGGGGACAGGGGATGAGCAGTTCTTC. Encoded protein: CASSFSPGGTGDEQFF.

The chain recombines TRBV27 with TRBJ1-4; 7 bases are a match to TRBD1. CDR3 size: 16 residues. Trimming took 4 bases from V and 0 from J; bases not matched to a gene: 5. Germline-derived CDR1 and CDR2 are MNHEY and SMNVEV (reference sequence). CDR3 protein: CASSSGQFATNEKLFF. The CDR3 region has the DNA TGTGCCAGCAGTTCGGGACAGTTTGCAACTAATGAAAAACTGTTTTTT. Supplemented by reference TRBV27 and TRBJ1-4, the full variable domain reads EAQVTQNPRYLITVTGKKLTVTCSQNMNHEYMSWYRQDPGLGLRQIYYSMNVEVTDKGDVPEGYKVSRKEKRNFPLILESPSPNQTSLYFCASSSGQFATNEKLFFGSGTQLSVL.

The rearrangement links TRBV29-1 to TRBJ2-1, with D uncertain. Germline V gene lookup returns CDR1 SQVTM and CDR2 ANQGSEA. The ends were cut back, 6 bases at V and 6 bases at J, with 12 bases in the middle. CDR3 size: 12 residues. Written as DNA, the CDR3 is TGCAGCGTAGGTCCCGCGGTCAATGAGCAGTTCTTC. Its protein product is CSVGPAVNEQFF.

CDR3 loop: CASSLLDRAYEQYF. The CDR3 nucleotides read TGTGCCAGCAGTCTACTTGACAGGGCCTACGAGCAGTACTTC. The chain recombines TRBV2 with TRBJ2-7, with 7 positions matching TRBD1. The J segment lost 2 bases and the V segment lost 5 bases, leaving 6 bases of the junction unmatched. The CDR3 loop spans 14 amino acids. CDR1 and CDR2 (germline): SNHLY, FYNNEI.